A single T cell receptor beta chain is shown here with its context. The antigen is undetermined. Each CDR3 protein is one row after TCRdb ran MiXCR on the multiplex PCR reads. The sample records approximately 250,000 distinct CDR3 sequences, under 40% being singletons. Breast cancer patients provided tissue from their axillary draining lymph nodes. CDR3 length equals 13 residues. The germline V gene has CDR1 DFQATT and CDR2 SNEGSKA (reference sequence). V shed 0 bases and J shed 8 bases, with 13 bases lying between them. This specimen comes from a study of breast tumors, draining lymph nodes, adjacent tissues. Points from the study as a whole: That most tumor T cells come from lymph nodes remained unproven. Compared with lymph nodes, tumors were less diverse; compared with nontumor tissue, more.

The rearrangement joins TRBV20-1 to TRBJ1-2; TRBD1 is a possible D gene (6 bases). The specimen was axillary lymph node tissue. The clonotype originates from a female donor with breast cancer. Some clones in this sample may be carry-over from other donors' samples. In DNA, the CDR3 is TGCAGTGCTAGAGATCGGGGGGCGCAAGGCTACACCTTC. Encoded protein: CSARDRGAQGYTF.